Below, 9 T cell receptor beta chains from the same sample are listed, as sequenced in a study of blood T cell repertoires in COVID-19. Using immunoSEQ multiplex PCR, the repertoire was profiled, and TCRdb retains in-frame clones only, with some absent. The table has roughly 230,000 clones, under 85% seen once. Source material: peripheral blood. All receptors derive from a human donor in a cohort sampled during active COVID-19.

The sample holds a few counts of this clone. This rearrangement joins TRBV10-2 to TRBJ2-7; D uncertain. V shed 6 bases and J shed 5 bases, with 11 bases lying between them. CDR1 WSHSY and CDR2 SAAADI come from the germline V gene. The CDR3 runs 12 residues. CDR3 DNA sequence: TGCGCCAGCAGCCGAAACGCGAACGAGCAGTACTTC. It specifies CASSRNANEQYF.

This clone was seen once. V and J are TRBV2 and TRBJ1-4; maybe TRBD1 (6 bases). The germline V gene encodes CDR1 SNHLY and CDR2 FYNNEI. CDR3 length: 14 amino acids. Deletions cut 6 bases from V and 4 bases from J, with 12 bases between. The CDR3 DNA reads TGTGCCAGCAGACACGGACAGATTAATGAAAAACTGTTTTTT. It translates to CASRHGQINEKLFF.

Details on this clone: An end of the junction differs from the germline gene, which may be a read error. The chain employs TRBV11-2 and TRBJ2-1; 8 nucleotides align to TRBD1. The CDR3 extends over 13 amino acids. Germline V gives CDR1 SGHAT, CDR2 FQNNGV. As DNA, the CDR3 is TGTGCCAGCAGCTTAGATCTGAAGACAGGGGAGATCTTC. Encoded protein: CASSLDLKTGEIF. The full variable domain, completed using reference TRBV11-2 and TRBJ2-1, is EAGVAQSPRYKIIEKRQSVAFWCNPISGHATLYWYQQILGQGPKLLIQFQNNGVVDDSQLPKDRFSAERLKGVDSTLKIQPAKLEDSAVYLCASSLDLKTGEIFGPGTRLTVL.

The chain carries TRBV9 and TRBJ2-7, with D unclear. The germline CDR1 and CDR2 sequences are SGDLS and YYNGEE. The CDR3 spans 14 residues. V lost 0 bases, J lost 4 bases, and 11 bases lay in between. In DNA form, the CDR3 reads TGTGCCAGCAGCGTAGGCCCCCCCGGGTACGAGCAGTACTTC. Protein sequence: CASSVGPPGYEQYF.

The CDR3 loop is CATSRKPDYNSPLHF. The DNA for the CDR3 is TGTGCCACCAGCAGAAAACCAGACTATAATTCACCCCTCCACTTT. The V gene is TRBV15, the J gene TRBJ1-6, with D uncertain. The V end lost 2 bases, the J end lost 3 bases, and 8 bases lay between the germline ends. Per the germline V gene, CDR1 is LNHNV and CDR2 is YYDKDF (reference sequence). CDR3 length: 15 residues.

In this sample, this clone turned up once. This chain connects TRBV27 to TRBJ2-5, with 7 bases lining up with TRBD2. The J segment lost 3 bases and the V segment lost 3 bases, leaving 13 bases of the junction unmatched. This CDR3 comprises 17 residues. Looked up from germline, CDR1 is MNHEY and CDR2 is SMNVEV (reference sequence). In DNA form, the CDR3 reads TGTGCCAGCAGTTTCTCCGGGGGGTCGAGGGGAGAAGAGACCCAGTACTTC. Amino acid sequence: CASSFSGGSRGEETQYF.

The CDR3 nucleotides read TGTGCCAGCAGTCTACGGACAGGGAAGGGCTACACCTTC. The encoded protein is CASSLRTGKGYTF. The genes are TRBV28 and TRBJ1-2; 8 positions match TRBD1. V gave up 5 bases and J gave up 8 bases; unmatched junction bases: 7. The CDR3 covers 13 residues. CDR1 and CDR2 (germline): MDHEN, SYDVKM.

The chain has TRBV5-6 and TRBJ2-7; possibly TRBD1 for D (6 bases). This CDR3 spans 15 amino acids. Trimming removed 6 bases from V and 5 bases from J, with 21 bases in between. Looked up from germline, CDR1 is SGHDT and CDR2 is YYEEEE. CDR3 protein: CASTIGAGVVDEQYF. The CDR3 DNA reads TGTGCCAGCACCATCGGGGCAGGGGTCGTAGACGAGCAGTACTTC.

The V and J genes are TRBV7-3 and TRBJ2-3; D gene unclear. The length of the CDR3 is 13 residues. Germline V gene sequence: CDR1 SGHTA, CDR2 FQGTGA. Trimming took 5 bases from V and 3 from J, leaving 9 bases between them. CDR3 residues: CASSQTGTDTQYF. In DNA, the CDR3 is TGTGCCAGCAGCCAGACCGGGACAGATACGCAGTATTTT.